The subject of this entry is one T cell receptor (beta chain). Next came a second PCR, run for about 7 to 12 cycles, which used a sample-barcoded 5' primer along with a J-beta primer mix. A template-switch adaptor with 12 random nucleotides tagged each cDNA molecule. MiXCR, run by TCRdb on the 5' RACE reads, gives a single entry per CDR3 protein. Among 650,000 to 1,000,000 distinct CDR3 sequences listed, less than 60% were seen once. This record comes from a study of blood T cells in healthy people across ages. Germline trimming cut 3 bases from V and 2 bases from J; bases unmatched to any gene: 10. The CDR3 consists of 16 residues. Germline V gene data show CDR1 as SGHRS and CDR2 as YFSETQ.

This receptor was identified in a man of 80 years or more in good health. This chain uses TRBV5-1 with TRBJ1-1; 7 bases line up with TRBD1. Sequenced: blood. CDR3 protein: CASSYPGTASNTEAFF. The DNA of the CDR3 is TGCGCCAGCAGCTACCCCGGGACAGCTTCCAACACTGAAGCTTTCTTT.